The sequence of this T cell receptor beta chain was determined in a study of a mutant IDH1 vaccine in newly diagnosed glioma. Study in general: Treated patients comprised 62.5% males and 37.5% females, mean age 40.4 years. Former treatment meant radiotherapy, temozolomide, or both; the majority had gotten both. Study-level findings and limits: Pseudoprogression appears to have had no connection to changes in top peripheral T cell clonotypes.

Measured with immunoSEQ multiplex PCR; TCRdb has only the in-frame clones, and not every one. Among roughly 71,000 clones, 80% to 90% were seen once, and the ten largest hold 2.9%. About this clone itself: What it binds is unknown.

Sample time point: baseline, week 1 (first vaccination visit). The treatment was: pre-vaccination baseline after standard-of-care therapy. The study enrolled donors with new WHO grade 3 or 4 IDH1-mutant, ATRX-lost astrocytomas. This material consisted of PBMCs, taken from a glioma patient treated with radiotherapy, temozolomide or both. This clonotype was obtained from a man between 25 and 39 years old with glioma.

The CDR3 spells CASSPSGGGYTF. CDR3 nucleotide sequence: TGTGCCAGCTCACCGAGCGGGGGCGGCTACACCTTC. The chain employs TRBV18 and TRBJ1-2; D is possibly TRBD1 (6 bases). V lost 3 bases and J 8 bases, leaving 10 bases between the germline ends. Germline CDR1 and CDR2: KGHSH and LQKENI. The CDR3 totals 12 residues.